The rows below give T cell receptor beta chains drawn from one sample of a study of blood T cell repertoires in COVID-19. TCRdb's copy holds only in-frame clones and misses some; the assay was immunoSEQ multiplex PCR. The data hold about 87,000 clones, with roughly 84% observed a single time. Source material: peripheral blood. These receptors were obtained from a woman older than 75 with COVID-19, enrolled during active disease. The CDR3 runs from the conserved cysteine through the conserved F or W. D genes are given only for firm matches. Rows may omit the clone size; those that give it use once, few, many or a size class.

D: TRBD1
V: TRBV10-1
J: TRBJ1-4
size: .
CDR3: CASSLSQGRTNEKLFF
DNA: TGCGCCAGCAGCCTGTCACAGGGGCGCACTAATGAAAAACTGTTTTTT

D: TRBD1
V: TRBV19
J: TRBJ1-1
size: .
CDR3: CASRKTTPGQGVMYTEAFF
DNA: TGTGCCAGTAGGAAGACAACCCCGGGACAGGGAGTGATGTACACTGAAGCTTTCTTT

D: .
V: TRBV5-1
J: TRBJ1-1
size: .
CDR3: CASSLWQNTEAFF
DNA: TGCGCCAGCAGCTTGTGGCAGAACACTGAAGCTTTCTTT

D: TRBD1
V: TRBV27
J: TRBJ2-2
size: .
CDR3: CASSLRTGLNTGELFF
DNA: TGTGCCAGCAGTTTAAGGACAGGCTTGAACACCGGGGAGCTGTTTTTT

D: .
V: TRBV7-2
J: TRBJ2-1
size: .
CDR3: CASSLGSGWVLSYNEQFF
DNA: TGTGCCAGCAGCTTAGGTTCAGGGTGGGTCCTATCCTACAATGAGCAGTTCTTC

D: TRBD2
V: TRBV10-3
J: TRBJ2-7
size: .
CDR3: CAISPGLAESYEQYF
DNA: TGTGCCATCAGCCCGGGACTAGCGGAGTCCTACGAGCAGTACTTC

D: TRBD2
V: TRBV4-2
J: TRBJ2-7
size: .
CDR3: CASSPRSGGLDYEQYF
DNA: TGTGCCAGCAGCCCTCGCTCGGGAGGACTGGACTACGAGCAGTACTTC

D: .
V: TRBV30
J: TRBJ1-1
size: .
CDR3: CAWSVQANTEAFF
DNA: TGTGCCTGGAGTGTACAGGCGAACACTGAAGCTTTCTTT

D: .
V: TRBV2
J: TRBJ1-6
size: .
CDR3: CASSEQGGNSPLHF
DNA: TGTGCCAGCAGTGAACAGGGAGGAAATTCACCCCTCCACTTT

D: .
V: TRBV12-1
J: TRBJ1-2
size: .
CDR3: CASTPRLHKNNYGYTF
DNA: TGTGCCAGCACCCCCAGACTTCATAAGAACAACTATGGCTACACCTTC

D: TRBD1
V: TRBV18
J: TRBJ2-7
size: .
CDR3: CASSRTGAKYEQYF
DNA: TGTGCCAGCTCCCGGACAGGGGCCAAGTACGAGCAGTACTTC

D: .
V: TRBV9
J: TRBJ1-6
size: .
CDR3: CASSQGQTSSPLHF
DNA: TGTGCCAGCAGCCAAGGACAGACAAGTTCACCCCTCCACTTT

D: .
V: TRBV28
J: TRBJ1-6
size: .
CDR3: CASSLWGEDSPLHF
DNA: TGTGCCAGCAGTTTATGGGGGGAGGATTCACCCCTCCACTTT

D: TRBD1
V: TRBV7-3
J: TRBJ1-2
size: .
CDR3: CASSPGTGGYTF
DNA: TGTGCCAGCAGCCCAGGGACAGGCGGCTACACCTTC

D: TRBD1
V: TRBV18
J: TRBJ2-4
size: .
CDR3: CASSPWGQGFDKNIQYF
DNA: TGTGCCAGCTCACCATGGGGACAGGGGTTTGACAAAAACATTCAGTACTTC

D: .
V: TRBV24-1
J: TRBJ1-2
size: .
CDR3: CATSGGYGYTF
DNA: TGTGCCACCAGTGGAGGGTACGGCTACACCTTC

D: TRBD1
V: TRBV7-8
J: TRBJ2-3
size: .
CDR3: CASSLEGALTDTQYF
DNA: TGTGCCAGCAGCTTAGAGGGGGCACTTACAGATACGCAGTATTTT

D: .
V: TRBV12-3/TRBV12-4
J: TRBJ2-1
size: .
CDR3: CASSFDLSNEQFF
DNA: TGTGCCAGCAGTTTTGACTTGAGCAATGAGCAGTTCTTC

D: TRBD1
V: TRBV5-4
J: TRBJ2-1
size: .
CDR3: CASSPTGDSYNEQFF
DNA: TGTGCCAGCAGTCCCACAGGGGACTCCTACAATGAGCAGTTCTTC

D: TRBD2
V: TRBV10-3
J: TRBJ2-7
size: .
CDR3: CAIRDTSAYNEQYF
DNA: TGTGCCATCAGAGATACTAGCGCCTACAACGAGCAGTACTTC

D: TRBD1
V: TRBV12-3/TRBV12-4
J: TRBJ2-4
size: .
CDR3: CASSRDRGNIQYF
DNA: TGTGCCAGCAGTAGAGACAGGGGAAACATTCAGTACTTC

D: TRBD1
V: TRBV11-2
J: TRBJ2-3
size: once
CDR3: CASSAPGQAVSTDTQYF
DNA: TGTGCCAGCAGCGCCCCAGGACAGGCAGTAAGCACAGATACGCAGTATTTT

D: TRBD2
V: TRBV5-1
J: TRBJ2-2
size: once
CDR3: CASSTLAGDTGELFF
DNA: TGCGCCAGCAGCACACTAGCGGGAGACACCGGGGAGCTGTTTTTT

D: .
V: TRBV18
J: TRBJ2-5
size: .
CDR3: CASSPRDSQYF
DNA: TGTGCCAGCTCACCACGAGACAGCCAGTACTTC

D: TRBD1
V: TRBV27
J: TRBJ2-7
size: .
CDR3: CASSRTGTGVYEQYF
DNA: TGTGCCAGCAGTCGAACCGGGACAGGGGTCTACGAGCAGTACTTC